What follows are 6 T cell receptor beta chains derived from one specimen sequenced in a study of naive and memory T cell subsets. Four PCR rounds used nested alpha and beta constant region primers plus the SP2 primer. TCRdb passed the UMI-ligation and nested PCR reads through MiXCR, listing each CDR3 protein once. This table holds about 14,000 distinct CDR3 sequences, around 5.2% found once. As for treatment: skin biopsy from PPD injection site in Mantoux-positive individual. A UMI-containing oligonucleotide was joined by 3' ligation to the TCR cDNA template. The sequencing here drew on skin, taken from a tuberculin skin test site. These receptors came from an adult in good health.

This clonotype was seen many times. The genes are TRBV9 and TRBJ1-5, with TRBD1 matching over 7 bases. J lost 6 bases, V lost 4 bases, and 10 bases had no gene match. Germline values: CDR1 SGDLS, CDR2 YYNGEE. The CDR3 loop spans 15 amino acids. CDR3 in amino acids: CASSPTGEPSQPQHF. DNA for the CDR3: TGTGCCAGCAGCCCCACAGGGGAGCCATCTCAGCCCCAGCATTTT.

In its sample, this clonotype was seen many times. The V gene is TRBV2, the J gene TRBJ1-1, with D possibly matching TRBD1 (5 bases). Between the trimmed V and J ends, which lost 3 bases and 7 bases, there was a span of 15 bases. The CDR3 consists of 14 residues. CDR1 and CDR2 from the germline V gene are SNHLY and FYNNEI. In DNA form, the CDR3 reads TGTGCCAGCAGTGAGCCCCGGGGGATTTATGAAGCTTTCTTT. Translating it yields CASSEPRGIYEAFF.

The table lists this clonotype with many counts. The rearrangement uses TRBV5-1 and TRBJ2-1; D is unclear. The CDR3 covers 15 residues. Germline values: CDR1 SGHRS, CDR2 YFSETQ. Trimming took off 0 bases at V and 3 bases at J, with 10 bases between the two ends. CDR3 DNA: TGCGCCAGCAGCTTGGCCCAGCCCCGCTACAATGAGCAGTTCTTC. Residues: CASSLAQPRYNEQFF.

This clonotype was detected a few times. The chain joins TRBV2 to TRBJ1-2; 7 bases match TRBD1. Germline V gene data show CDR1 as SNHLY and CDR2 as FYNNEI. The CDR3 totals 15 residues. V shed 3 bases and J 2 bases; nucleotides not matched to a gene: 6. DNA of the CDR3: TGTGCCAGCAGTGACAGGGGACAGATAAACTATGGCTACACCTTC. It is translated as CASSDRGQINYGYTF.

This clonotype was counted at least ten times. The germline gene is not matched at one end of the junction; a read error may be the cause. This chain connects TRBV6-2 or TRBV6-3 to TRBJ1-2; tentative D call: TRBD1 (6 bases). CDR3 length equals 13 residues. CDR1 and CDR2 from the germline V gene are MNHEY and SVGEGT. CDR3 in amino acids: CASSYGQMDGDTF. The CDR3 region has the DNA TGTGCCAGCAGTTACGGACAGATGGATGGCGACACCTTC.

This clonotype was detected ten times or more. CDR3: CASSEAGTRNTIYF. The CDR3 bases are TGTGCCAGCAGTGAAGCAGGGACTCGAAACACCATATATTTT. V gene TRBV6-1 combines with J gene TRBJ1-3, with D perhaps matching TRBD1 (5 bases). CDR3 length: 14 amino acids. Trimming left V 0 bases short and J 5 bases short, with 8 bases between. The germline CDR1 and CDR2 sequences are MNHNS and SASEGT.